The 7 T cell receptor beta chains below come from one sample, sequenced in a study of blood T cell repertoires in COVID-19 (TCRdb year 2020). Receptor libraries were prepared by the immunoSEQ multiplex PCR assay. This is the immuneACCESS table as TCRdb keeps it, with only in-frame sequences that have V and J called. A part of the clones is gone; compared with another copy, unresolved V genes explain less than half, and the rest is unexplained. The sample table holds more than 55,000 clones, of which around nine tenths were seen once. Over 4% of the sample is held by the ten biggest clonotypes. Sequencing was performed on peripheral blood. The receptors shown here come from a man aged 55 to 70 with acute or convalescent COVID-19.

V gene TRBV12-3 or TRBV12-4 combines with J gene TRBJ1-2, with 7 bases that match TRBD1. CDR3 length equals 12 residues. The ends lost 5 bases at V and 7 bases at J; junction bases unmatched: 4. DNA for the CDR3: TGTGCCAGCAGTCGACAGGGATTTGGCTACACCTTC. It specifies CASSRQGFGYTF.

The chain employs TRBV9 and TRBJ2-2; D may be TRBD2 (6 bases). V lost 0 bases, J lost 5 bases, and 8 bases lay in between. The V gene's germline CDR1 is SGDLS and CDR2 YYNGEE. The CDR3 runs 14 residues. The CDR3 is CASSVAGGTGELFF. In nucleotides, the CDR3 is TGTGCCAGCAGCGTAGCTGGAGGGACCGGGGAGCTGTTTTTT.

The chain has TRBV9 and TRBJ1-2; 10 bases line up with TRBD1. This CDR3 spans 15 amino acids. Germline-derived CDR1 and CDR2 are SGDLS and YYNGEE. V was clipped by 0 bases and J by 8 bases; unmatched bases: 7. CDR3 in DNA: TGTGCCAGCAGCGTAGAGGGACAGGGGCTTTGGGGCTACACCTTC. Residues: CASSVEGQGLWGYTF.

CDR3 coding DNA: TGTGCCAGCAGCTACGGACAGGGGCTATCATATGGCTACACCTTC. Translating it yields CASSYGQGLSYGYTF. The V gene is TRBV7-8, the J gene TRBJ1-2; 9 bases agree with TRBD1. Germline V gene sequence: CDR1 SGHVS, CDR2 FQNEAQ. The CDR3 spans 15 residues. Germline trimming cut 4 bases from V and 5 bases from J; bases unmatched to any gene: 8. Together with reference TRBV7-8 and TRBJ1-2, the CDR3 gives the full variable domain: GAGVSQSPRYKVAKRGQDVALRCDPISGHVSLFWYQQALGQGPEFLTYFQNEAQLDKSGLPSDRFFAERPEGSVSTLKIQRTQQEDSAVYLCASSYGQGLSYGYTFGSGTRLTVV.

This clone occurred a few times. CDR3 residues: CATSDPVEWGRRETQYF. CDR3 in DNA: TGTGCCACCAGTGACCCCGTGGAGTGGGGCAGGCGGGAGACCCAGTACTTC. The chain carries TRBV24-1 and TRBJ2-5; tentatively, D is TRBD1 (5 bases). The V and J ends lost 4 bases and 5 bases respectively, with 22 bases between them. This CDR3 is 17 amino acids long. Per germline, CDR1 KGHDR and CDR2 SFDVKD.

The V gene is TRBV18, the J gene TRBJ1-1; TRBD1 agrees at 7 bases. CDR3 length: 15 amino acids. Germline V CDR1 and CDR2: KGHSH, LQKENI. The V gene end was trimmed by 3 bases and the J gene end by 2 bases; junction bases not matched to a gene: 6. Here the CDR3 DNA reads TGTGCCAGCTCACCTATTCGACAGGGAAACACTGAAGCTTTCTTT. It encodes CASSPIRQGNTEAFF.

The chain links TRBV2 to TRBJ2-3; tentative D call: TRBD2 (5 bases). The V and J ends lost 4 bases and 1 base respectively, with 9 bases between them. The CDR3 runs to 14 residues. Germline V gene data show CDR1 as SNHLY and CDR2 as FYNNEI. The CDR3 sequence is CASSGELGTDTQYF. The CDR3 bases are TGTGCCAGCAGTGGGGAGCTAGGCACAGATACGCAGTATTTT.